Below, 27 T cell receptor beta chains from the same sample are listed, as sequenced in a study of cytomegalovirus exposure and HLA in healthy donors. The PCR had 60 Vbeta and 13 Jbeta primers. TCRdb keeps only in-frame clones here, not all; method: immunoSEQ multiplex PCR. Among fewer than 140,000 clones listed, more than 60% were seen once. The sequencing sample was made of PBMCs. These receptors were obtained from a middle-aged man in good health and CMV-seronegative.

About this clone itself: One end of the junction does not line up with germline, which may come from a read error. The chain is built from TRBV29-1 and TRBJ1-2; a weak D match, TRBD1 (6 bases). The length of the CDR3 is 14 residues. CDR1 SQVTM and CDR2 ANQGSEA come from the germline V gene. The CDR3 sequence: CSVEGQLPNYGYTF. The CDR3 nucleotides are TGCAGCGTCGAAGGACAGTTACCCAACTATGGCTACACCTTC.

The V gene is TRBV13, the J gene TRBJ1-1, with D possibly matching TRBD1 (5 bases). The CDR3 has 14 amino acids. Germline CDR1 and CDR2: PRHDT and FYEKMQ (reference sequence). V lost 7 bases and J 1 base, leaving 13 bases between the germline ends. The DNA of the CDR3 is TGTGCCAGCACCCCCGGGGGGGGGAACACTGAAGCTTTCTTT. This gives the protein CASTPGGGNTEAFF.

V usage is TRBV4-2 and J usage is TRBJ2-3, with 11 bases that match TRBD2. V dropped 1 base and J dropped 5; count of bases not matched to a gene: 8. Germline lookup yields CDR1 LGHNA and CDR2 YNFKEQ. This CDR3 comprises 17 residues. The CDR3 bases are TGTGCCAGCAGCCAAGGGGCTAGCGGGGGGTATCAAGATACGCAGTATTTT. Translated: CASSQGASGGYQDTQYF.

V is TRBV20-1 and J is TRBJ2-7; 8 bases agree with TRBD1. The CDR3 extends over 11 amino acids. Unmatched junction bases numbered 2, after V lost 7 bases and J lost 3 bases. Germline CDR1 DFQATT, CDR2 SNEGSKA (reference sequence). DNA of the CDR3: TGCAGTGTGGACAGGGTCTACGAGCAGTACTTC. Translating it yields CSVDRVYEQYF.

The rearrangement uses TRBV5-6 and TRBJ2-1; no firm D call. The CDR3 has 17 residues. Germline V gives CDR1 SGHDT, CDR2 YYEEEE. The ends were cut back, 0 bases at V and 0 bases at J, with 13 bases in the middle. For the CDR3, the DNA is TGTGCCAGCAGCTTGGAGCGACGGTCCCACTCCTACAATGAGCAGTTCTTC. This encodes CASSLERRSHSYNEQFF.

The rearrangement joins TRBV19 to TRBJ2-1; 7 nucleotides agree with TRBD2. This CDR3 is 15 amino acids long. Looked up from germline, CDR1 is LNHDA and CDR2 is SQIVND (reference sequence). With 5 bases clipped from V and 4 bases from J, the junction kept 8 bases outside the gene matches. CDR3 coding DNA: TGTGCCAGTAGTGTACCGGGACTATCGTACAATGAGCAGTTCTTC. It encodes CASSVPGLSYNEQFF.

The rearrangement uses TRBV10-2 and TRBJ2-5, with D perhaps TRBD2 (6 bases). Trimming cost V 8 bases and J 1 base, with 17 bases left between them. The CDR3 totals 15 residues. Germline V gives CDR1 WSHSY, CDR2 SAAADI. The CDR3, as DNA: TGCGCCAGCTCCTTTTGGCATAGCGGCCAAGAGACCCAGTACTTC. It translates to CASSFWHSGQETQYF.

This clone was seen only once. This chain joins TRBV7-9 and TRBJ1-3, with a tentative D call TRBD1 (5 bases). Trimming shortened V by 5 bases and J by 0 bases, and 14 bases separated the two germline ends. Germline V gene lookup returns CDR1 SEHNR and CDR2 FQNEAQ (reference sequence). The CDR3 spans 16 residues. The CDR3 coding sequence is TGTGCCAGCAGCATAGGACACGCCACCTCTGGAAACACCATATATTTT. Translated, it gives CASSIGHATSGNTIYF.

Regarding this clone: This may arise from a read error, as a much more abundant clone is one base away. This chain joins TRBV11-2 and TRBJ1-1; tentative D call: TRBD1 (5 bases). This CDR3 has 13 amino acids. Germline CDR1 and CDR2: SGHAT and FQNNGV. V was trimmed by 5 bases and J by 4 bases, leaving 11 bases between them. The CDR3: CASSPGMSTEAFF. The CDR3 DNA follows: TGTGCCAGCAGCCCAGGGATGAGCACTGAAGCTTTCTTT.

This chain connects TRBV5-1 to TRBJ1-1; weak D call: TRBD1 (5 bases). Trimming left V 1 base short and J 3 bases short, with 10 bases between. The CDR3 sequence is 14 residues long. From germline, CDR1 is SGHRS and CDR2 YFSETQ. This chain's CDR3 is CASSLQGADTEAFF. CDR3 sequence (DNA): TGCGCCAGCAGCTTGCAAGGGGCAGACACTGAAGCTTTCTTT.

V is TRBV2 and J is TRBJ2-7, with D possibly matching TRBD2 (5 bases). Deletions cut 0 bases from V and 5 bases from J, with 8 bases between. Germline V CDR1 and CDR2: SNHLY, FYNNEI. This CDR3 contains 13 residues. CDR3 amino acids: CASSEAEDHEQYF. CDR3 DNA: TGTGCCAGCAGTGAAGCGGAGGACCACGAGCAGTACTTC.

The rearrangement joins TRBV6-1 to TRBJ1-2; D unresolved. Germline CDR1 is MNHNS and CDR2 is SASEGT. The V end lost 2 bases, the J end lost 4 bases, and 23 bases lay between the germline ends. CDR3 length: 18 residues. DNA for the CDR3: TGTGCCAGCAGTGAAAAGAGTCGCTGGGCAGGCCTGGTCTATGGCTACACCTTC. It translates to CASSEKSRWAGLVYGYTF.

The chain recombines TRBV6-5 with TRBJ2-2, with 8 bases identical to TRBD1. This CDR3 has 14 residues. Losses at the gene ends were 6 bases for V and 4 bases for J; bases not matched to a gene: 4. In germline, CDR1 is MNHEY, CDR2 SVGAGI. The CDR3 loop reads CASSQGASTGELFF. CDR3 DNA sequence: TGTGCCAGCAGCCAGGGGGCGAGCACCGGGGAGCTGTTTTTT.

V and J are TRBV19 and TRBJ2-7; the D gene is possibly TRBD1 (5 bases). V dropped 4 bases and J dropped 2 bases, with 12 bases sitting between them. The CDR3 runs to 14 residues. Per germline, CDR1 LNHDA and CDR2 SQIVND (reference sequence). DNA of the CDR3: TGTGCCAGTAGTACTTGGGGCGACCCCTACGAGCAGTACTTC. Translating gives CASSTWGDPYEQYF. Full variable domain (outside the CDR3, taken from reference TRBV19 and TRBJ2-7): DGGITQSPKYLFRKEGQNVTLSCEQNLNHDAMYWYRQDPGQGLRLIYYSQIVNDFQKGDIAEGYSVSREKKESFPLTVTSAQKNPTAFYLCASSTWGDPYEQYFGPGTRLTVT.

CDR3 amino acids: CASSVGLAGGASTDTQYF. CDR3 nucleotides: TGTGCCAGCAGCGTAGGACTAGCGGGGGGCGCTAGCACAGATACGCAGTATTTT. The V call is TRBV9, the J call TRBJ2-3; TRBD2 aligns across 13 bases. CDR1 SGDLS and CDR2 YYNGEE come from the germline V gene. The CDR3 is 18 residues long. With 0 bases clipped from V and 0 bases from J, the junction kept 4 bases outside the gene matches.

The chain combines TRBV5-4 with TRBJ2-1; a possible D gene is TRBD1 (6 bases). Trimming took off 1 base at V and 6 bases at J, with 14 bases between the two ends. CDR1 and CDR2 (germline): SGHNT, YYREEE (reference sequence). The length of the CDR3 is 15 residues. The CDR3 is CASSLPQGPSNEQFF. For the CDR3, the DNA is TGTGCCAGCAGCTTGCCACAGGGTCCTTCCAATGAGCAGTTCTTC.

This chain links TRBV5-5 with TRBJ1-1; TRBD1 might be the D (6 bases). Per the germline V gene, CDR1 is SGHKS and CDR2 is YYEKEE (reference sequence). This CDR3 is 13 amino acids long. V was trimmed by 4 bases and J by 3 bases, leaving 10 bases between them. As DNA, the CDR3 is TGTGCCAGCAGCGGGGACACTTACACTGAAGCTTTCTTT. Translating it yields CASSGDTYTEAFF.

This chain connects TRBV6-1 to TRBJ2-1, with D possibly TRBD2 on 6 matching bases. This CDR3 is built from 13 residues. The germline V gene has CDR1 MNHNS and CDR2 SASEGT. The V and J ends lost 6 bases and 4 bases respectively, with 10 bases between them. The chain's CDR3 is CASRWRGYNEQFF. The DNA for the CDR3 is TGTGCCAGCAGGTGGAGGGGATACAATGAGCAGTTCTTC.

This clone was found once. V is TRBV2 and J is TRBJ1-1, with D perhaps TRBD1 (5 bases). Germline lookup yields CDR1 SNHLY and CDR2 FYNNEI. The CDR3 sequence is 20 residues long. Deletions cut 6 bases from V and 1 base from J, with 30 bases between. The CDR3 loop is CASRGGYGYIGQRRNTEAFF. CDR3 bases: TGTGCCAGCAGGGGGGGGTATGGGTACATCGGTCAGCGGAGGAACACTGAAGCTTTCTTT.

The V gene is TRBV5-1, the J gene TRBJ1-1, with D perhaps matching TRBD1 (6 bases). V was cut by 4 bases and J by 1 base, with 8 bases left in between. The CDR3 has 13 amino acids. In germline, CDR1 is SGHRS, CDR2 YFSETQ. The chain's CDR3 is CASSRTANTEAFF. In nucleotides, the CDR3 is TGCGCCAGCAGCAGGACAGCGAACACTGAAGCTTTCTTT.

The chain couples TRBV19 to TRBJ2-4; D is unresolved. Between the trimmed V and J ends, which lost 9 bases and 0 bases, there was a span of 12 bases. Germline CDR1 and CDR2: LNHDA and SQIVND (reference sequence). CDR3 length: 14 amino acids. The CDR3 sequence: CASRGVVAKNIQYF. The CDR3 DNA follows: TGTGCCAGCCGAGGCGTGGTAGCCAAAAACATTCAGTACTTC.

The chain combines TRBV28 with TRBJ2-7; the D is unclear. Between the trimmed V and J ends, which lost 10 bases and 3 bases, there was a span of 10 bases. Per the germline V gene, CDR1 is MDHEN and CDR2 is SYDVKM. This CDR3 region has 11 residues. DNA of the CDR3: TGTGCCACCTCGTTAAACTACGAGCAGTACTTC. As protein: CATSLNYEQYF.

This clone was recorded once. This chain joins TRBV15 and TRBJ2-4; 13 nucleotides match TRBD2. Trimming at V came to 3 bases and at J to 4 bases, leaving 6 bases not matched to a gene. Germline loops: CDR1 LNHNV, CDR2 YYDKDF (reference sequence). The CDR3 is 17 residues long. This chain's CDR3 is CATSSRLAGGPKNIQYF. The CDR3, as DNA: TGTGCCACCAGCAGCCGACTAGCGGGGGGCCCTAAAAACATTCAGTACTTC.

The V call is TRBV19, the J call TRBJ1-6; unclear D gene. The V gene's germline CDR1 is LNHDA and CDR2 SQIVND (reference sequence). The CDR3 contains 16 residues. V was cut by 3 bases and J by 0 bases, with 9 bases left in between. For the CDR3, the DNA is TGTGCCAGTAGTATTTCGGAGAGCTCCTATAATTCACCCCTCCACTTT. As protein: CASSISESSYNSPLHF.

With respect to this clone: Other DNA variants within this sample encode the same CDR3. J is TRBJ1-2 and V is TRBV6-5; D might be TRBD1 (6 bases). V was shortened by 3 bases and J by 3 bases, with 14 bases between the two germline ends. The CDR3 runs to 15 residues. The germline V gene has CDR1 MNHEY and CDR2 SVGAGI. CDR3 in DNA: TGTGCCAGCAGTTATCACAGGGATCGGGACTATGGCTACACCTTC. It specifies CASSYHRDRDYGYTF.

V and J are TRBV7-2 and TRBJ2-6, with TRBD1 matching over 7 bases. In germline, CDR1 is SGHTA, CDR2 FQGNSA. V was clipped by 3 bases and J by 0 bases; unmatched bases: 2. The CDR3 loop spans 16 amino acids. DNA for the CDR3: TGTGCCAGCAGCTTGGGACAGCACTCTGGGGCCAACGTCCTGACTTTC. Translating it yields CASSLGQHSGANVLTF.

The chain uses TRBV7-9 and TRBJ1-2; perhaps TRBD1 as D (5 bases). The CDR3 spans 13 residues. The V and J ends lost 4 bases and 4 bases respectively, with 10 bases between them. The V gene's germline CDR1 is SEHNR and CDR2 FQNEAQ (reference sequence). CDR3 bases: TGTGCCAGCAGCTCGGACGGGGGCTATGGCTACACCTTC. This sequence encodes CASSSDGGYGYTF. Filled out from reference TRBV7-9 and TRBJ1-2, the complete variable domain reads DTGVSQNPRHKITKRGQNVTFRCDPISEHNRLYWYRQTLGQGPEFLTYFQNEAQLEKSRLLSDRFSAERPKGSFSTLEIQRTEQGDSAMYLCASSSDGGYGYTFGSGTRLTVV.